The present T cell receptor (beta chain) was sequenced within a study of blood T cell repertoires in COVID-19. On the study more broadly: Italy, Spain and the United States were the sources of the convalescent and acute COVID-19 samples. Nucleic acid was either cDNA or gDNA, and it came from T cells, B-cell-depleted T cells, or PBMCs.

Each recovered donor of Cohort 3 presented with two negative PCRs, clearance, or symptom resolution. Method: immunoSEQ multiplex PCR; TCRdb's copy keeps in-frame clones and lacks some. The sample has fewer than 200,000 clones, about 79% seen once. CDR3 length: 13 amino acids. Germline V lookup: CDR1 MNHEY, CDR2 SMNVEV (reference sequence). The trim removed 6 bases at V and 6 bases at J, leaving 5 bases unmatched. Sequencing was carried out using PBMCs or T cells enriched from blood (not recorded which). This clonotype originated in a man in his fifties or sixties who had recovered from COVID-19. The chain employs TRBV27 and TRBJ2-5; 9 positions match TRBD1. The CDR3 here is CASRATGGKTQYF. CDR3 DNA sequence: TGTGCCAGCAGGGCGACAGGGGGAAAGACCCAGTACTTC.